This T cell receptor (beta chain) was sequenced in a study of graft-versus-host responses after intestinal transplantation. A note on this clone: Its antigen remains unknown.

The CDR3 runs 14 residues. V was cut by 6 bases and J by 1 base, with 13 bases left in between. Looked up from germline, CDR1 is SGHRS and CDR2 is YFSETQ. The assay was immunoSEQ multiplex PCR, and TCRdb's table has in-frame clones only and misses some. Of 90,000 to 150,000 clones listed, over 80% are singletons. The TCR comes from a human donor who received an intestinal transplant. Sample: unstimulated CD4+ T cells sorted from spleen or lymph node cells, taken before intestinal transplant. This chain connects TRBV5-1 to TRBJ2-5, with D unclear. This CDR3 is CASTTPGLQETQYF. CDR3 bases: TGCGCCAGCACGACCCCGGGCCTCCAAGAGACCCAGTACTTC.